The rows below give T cell receptor beta chains drawn from one sample of a study of blood T cell repertoires in COVID-19. TCRdb's table, derived via immunoSEQ multiplex PCR, lists solely in-frame clones and lacks some. The sample contains roughly 370,000 clones, about 87% of which appear only once. The source material was PBMCs or T cells enriched from blood (not recorded which). Every receptor here comes from a woman aged 50 to 60 who had recovered from COVID-19. CDR3s include the opening cysteine and the closing phenylalanine or tryptophan. The D gene is left open where the match is weak. Clone size is stated in some rows and not others, as once, few, many or a class when expanded.

CDR3 DNA: TGTGCCAGCAGCCAAGTTAGTACTACCGGGGGCAATCAGCCCCAGCATTTT
CDR3 protein: CASSQVSTTGGNQPQHF
D gene: NA
V gene: TRBV4-2
clone size: NA
J gene: TRBJ1-5

CDR3 DNA: TGTGCCAGTAGCCCGCCATTGCTACTAGGAAACACAGATACGCAGTATTTT
CDR3 protein: CASSPPLLLGNTDTQYF
D gene: NA
V gene: TRBV19
clone size: NA
J gene: TRBJ2-3

CDR3 DNA: TGTGCCAGCAGTTACTCGTGGGAGTCCCCTTCCAAAAACATTCAGTACTTC
CDR3 protein: CASSYSWESPSKNIQYF
D gene: NA
V gene: TRBV6-2/TRBV6-3
clone size: NA
J gene: TRBJ2-4

CDR3 DNA: TGTGCCAGCTCTCTCGCTGCCTCCGGGACACTGAACACTGAAGCTTTCTTT
CDR3 protein: CASSLAASGTLNTEAFF
D gene: NA
V gene: TRBV18
clone size: NA
J gene: TRBJ1-1

CDR3 DNA: TGTGCCAGCAGCCAAGAAGACGCTCGTGTGACATCCCTCCACTTT
CDR3 protein: CASSQEDARVTSLHF
D gene: NA
V gene: TRBV3-1/TRBV3-2
clone size: NA
J gene: TRBJ1-6

CDR3 DNA: TGTGCCAGTAGTCCGACGCTTACAGCGGGAAATCAGCCCCAGCATTTT
CDR3 protein: CASSPTLTAGNQPQHF
D gene: NA
V gene: TRBV19
clone size: NA
J gene: TRBJ1-5

CDR3 DNA: TGCGCCAGCAGCGGTGACACCTATGGCTACACCTTC
CDR3 protein: CASSGDTYGYTF
D gene: NA
V gene: TRBV5-1
clone size: NA
J gene: TRBJ1-2

CDR3 DNA: TGTGCCAGCAGCAGGACAGGGGGCGATCAGCCCCAGCATTTT
CDR3 protein: CASSRTGGDQPQHF
D gene: TRBD1
V gene: TRBV6-2/TRBV6-3
clone size: NA
J gene: TRBJ1-5

CDR3 DNA: TGTGCCAGCAGGAGGCAGCGGGAATCACCCCTCCACTTT
CDR3 protein: CASRRQRESPLHF
D gene: NA
V gene: TRBV28
clone size: NA
J gene: TRBJ1-6

CDR3 DNA: TGTGCCAGCTCGGGACACCGGGTTGAGGATGCGCAGTATTTT
CDR3 protein: CASSGHRVEDAQYF
D gene: NA
V gene: TRBV27
clone size: few
J gene: TRBJ2-3

CDR3 DNA: TGTGCCAGCAGCTTAGACGGGTACAATGAGCAGTTCTTC
CDR3 protein: CASSLDGYNEQFF
D gene: NA
V gene: TRBV7-9
clone size: NA
J gene: TRBJ2-1